The present entry profiles one T cell receptor beta chain with its context. This clone was seen more than once but under ten times. The antigen it binds to is not known. No base-level quality is on record; no much larger clone is a single base apart. This sample is drawn from a study of shared clonotypes between healthy human individuals (dated by TCRdb to about 2020). Turning to the overall study: The cohort included a few men and two women between 18 and 49 years of age. Each donor's leukapheresis produced roughly between about 0.8 and 8.9 billion PBMCs. To estimate repertoire size and how much clonotypes are shared between individuals, the study performed deep sequencing of blood TCR repertoires from a few healthy adults. To increase sequencing depth and limit assay-specific biases, TCR repertoire library preparation and sequencing were carried out by different laboratories using diverse techniques. What the authors observed across the whole study: Because the study included a small number of donors, the genetic and exposure-history diversity represented was limited. Sampling was limited to blood, and TCR repertoires in tissue likely differ from TCR repertoires in blood. Based on pairwise subsampling, the degree of clonotype sharing among donors was expected to be affected by sequencing depth.

CDR1 and CDR2, looked up from the germline V gene, are SNHLY and FYNNEI. Measured from the cysteine to the phenylalanine, the CDR3 is 13 residues long. The read is trimmed to its CDR3 DNA, 39 bases read in frame from base 1. V is clipped by 7 bases and J by 0 bases, and the sequence between their germline boundaries is 9 bases long. Using the deep immunoSEQ assay, multiplex PCR amplified TCR CDR3 regions from genomic DNA. Genomic DNA extracted from each cell subset was distributed evenly over all wells of several immunoSEQ 96-well plates, and each plate served as one replicate. For unsorted PBMC, each replicate PCR was loaded with approximately 320 ng genomic DNA, equivalent to 25,000 to 35,000 T cell genomes. Ten immunoSEQ deep assay plates were used to sequence the unsorted PBMC genomic DNA. Purified libraries were quantified with a Qubit 3.0 fluorometer, sized on a Bioanalyzer 2100, and re-quantified with the KAPA Library Quantification kit. Every immunoSEQ 96-well plate was sequenced on a dedicated single-read 150-cycle Illumina NextSeq 550 flow cell. As for the original processing: Because the immunoSEQ output included only junctional sequences and no quality scores, the filtering could not be the same as the filtering used for full-length reads. Sequences were annotated with PyIR, a Python wrapper for IgBLAST v1.9, and V/J genes and CDR3 were assigned using IMGT germline references. Reads were removed for weak V/J assignments (E-value above 1e-6), missing CDR3, stop codons, out-of-frame junctions, or ambiguous translated residues. A V3J clonotype was defined by an identical inferred V gene, J gene, and CDR3 amino acid sequence. The percentage overlap between two repertoires was calculated by dividing the number of shared unique clonotypes by the size of the smaller repertoire. Repertoire richness was assessed with RTK rarefaction, the Chao1 estimator, and Recon v2.1 estimates of unobserved clonotypes. This is the immuneACCESS table as TCRdb keeps it, with only in-frame sequences that have V and J called. A part of the clones is gone; compared with another copy, unresolved V genes explain less than half, and the rest is unexplained. V and J calls and clone size follow that table, whereas D and trimming were derived from the DNA. In all, the sample holds 530,000 or so clones, and about 80% of those were seen once. Jointly, the top ten make up roughly an eighth of the sample.

Healthy HIV-negative adults with no recently reported acute infections or vaccinations were included as donors. Only Caucasian adults living in Nashville, Tennessee, USA were represented among the donors. For unsorted samples, about 90 million PBMCs were counted and genomic DNA was extracted with the QIAamp DNA Blood Mini kit. After blood collection by leukapheresis, PBMCs were isolated using Ficoll-Histopaque density gradient centrifugation and then cryopreserved in the vapor phase of liquid nitrogen. The clonotype originates from a woman in her thirties or forties in good health. Some clones in this sample may be carry-over from other donors' samples. The sequencing input was PBMCs. The rearrangement joined TRBV2 to TRBJ1-1; no D gene can be assigned with confidence. The DNA sequence is TGTGCCAGCACCCCTGACTTGAACACTGAAGCTTTCTTT. This translates into CASTPDLNTEAFF.